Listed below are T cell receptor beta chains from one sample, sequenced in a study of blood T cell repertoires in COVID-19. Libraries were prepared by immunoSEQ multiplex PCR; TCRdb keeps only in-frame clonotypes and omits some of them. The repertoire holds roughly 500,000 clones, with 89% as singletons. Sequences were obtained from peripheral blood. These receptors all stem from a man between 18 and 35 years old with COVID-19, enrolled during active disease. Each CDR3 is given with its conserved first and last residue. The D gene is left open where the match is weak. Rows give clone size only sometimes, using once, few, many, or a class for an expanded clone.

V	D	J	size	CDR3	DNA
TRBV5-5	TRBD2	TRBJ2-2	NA	CASSPSGLAGDGELFF	TGTGCCAGCAGCCCTAGTGGACTAGCGGGAGATGGGGAGCTGTTTTTT
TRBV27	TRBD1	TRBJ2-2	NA	CASRSTGWSTGELFF	TGTGCCAGCAGGTCGACAGGGTGGAGCACCGGGGAGCTGTTTTTT
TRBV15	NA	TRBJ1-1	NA	CATRRDPGGSGGTEAFF	TGTGCCACAAGAAGAGACCCCGGCGGATCGGGGGGCACTGAAGCTTTCTTT
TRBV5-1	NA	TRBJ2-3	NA	CASRELAGTDTQYF	TGCGCCAGCAGAGAACTAGCAGGCACAGATACGCAGTATTTT
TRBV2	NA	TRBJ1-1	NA	CASSDWRDTEAFF	TGTGCCAGCAGTGATTGGAGGGACACTGAAGCTTTCTTT
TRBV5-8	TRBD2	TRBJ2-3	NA	CASSLKREGTYTQYF	TGTGCCAGCAGCTTGAAGCGGGAGGGCACATATACGCAGTATTTT
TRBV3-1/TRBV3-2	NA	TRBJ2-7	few	CASSPRIYEQYF	TGTGCCAGCAGCCCGAGGATCTACGAGCAGTACTTC
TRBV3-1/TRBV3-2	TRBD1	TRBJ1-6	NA	CASSLGQARGANSPLHF	TGTGCCAGCAGCCTCGGACAGGCCAGAGGAGCAAATTCACCCCTCCACTTT
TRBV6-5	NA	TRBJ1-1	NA	CASSHETENTEAFF	TGTGCCAGCAGTCACGAAACAGAGAACACTGAAGCTTTCTTT
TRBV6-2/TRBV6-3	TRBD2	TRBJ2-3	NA	CASSYSIGFTGGGDTQYF	TGTGCCAGCAGTTACTCGATCGGTTTTACGGGAGGGGGAGATACGCAGTATTTT
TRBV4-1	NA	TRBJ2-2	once	CASQSQGAGELFF	TGCGCCAGCCAAAGTCAAGGGGCCGGGGAGCTGTTTTTT
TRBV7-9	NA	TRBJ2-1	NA	CASSLGPLNEQFF	TGTGCCAGCAGCTTAGGGCCGCTTAATGAGCAGTTCTTC
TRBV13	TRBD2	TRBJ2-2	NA	CASSPWGEGSHTGELFF	TGTGCCAGCAGCCCATGGGGGGAGGGGAGCCACACCGGGGAGCTGTTTTTT
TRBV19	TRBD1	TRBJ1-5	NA	CASRQGARVDQPQHF	TGTGCCAGTAGGCAGGGGGCTAGAGTAGATCAGCCCCAGCATTTT
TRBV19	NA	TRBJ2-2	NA	CASSITNRFTGELFF	TGTGCCAGTAGTATAACAAACAGGTTCACCGGGGAGCTGTTTTTT
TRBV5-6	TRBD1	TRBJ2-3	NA	CASSGTETGFLTDTQYF	TGTGCCAGCAGCGGAACAGAGACAGGGTTCTTAACAGATACGCAGTATTTT
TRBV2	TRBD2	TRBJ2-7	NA	CASSEGPAGATYEQYF	TGTGCCAGCAGTGAAGGCCCAGCGGGAGCCACCTACGAGCAGTACTTC
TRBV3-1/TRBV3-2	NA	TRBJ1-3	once	CASSQDHSGNTIYF	TGTGCCAGCAGCCAAGACCACTCTGGAAACACCATATATTTT
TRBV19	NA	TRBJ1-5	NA	CASSMAGYRNQPQHF	TGTGCCAGTAGTATGGCAGGGTATCGCAATCAGCCCCAGCATTTT
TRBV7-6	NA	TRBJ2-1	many	CASSLGTGSGSSYNEQFF	TGTGCCAGCAGCTTGGGGACAGGGAGCGGGAGCTCCTACAATGAGCAGTTCTTC
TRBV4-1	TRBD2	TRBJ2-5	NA	CASSETLAGETQYF	TGCGCCAGCAGCGAAACTCTAGCGGGAGAGACCCAGTACTTC
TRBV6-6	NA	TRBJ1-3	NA	CASMSGSGNTIYF	TGTGCCAGCATGTCGGGATCTGGAAACACCATATATTTT
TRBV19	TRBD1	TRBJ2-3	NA	CASRDRGGDTQYF	TGTGCCAGTAGGGACAGGGGTGGAGATACGCAGTATTTT
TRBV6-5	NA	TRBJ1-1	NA	CASSLRANTEAFF	TGTGCCAGCAGTTTGCGGGCCAACACTGAAGCTTTCTTT
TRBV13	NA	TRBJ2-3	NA	CASSLSDQEGTDTQYF	TGTGCCAGCAGCTTATCCGACCAGGAGGGCACAGATACGCAGTATTTT
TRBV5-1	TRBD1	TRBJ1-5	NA	CASSTRDRVSNQPQHF	TGCGCCAGCAGCACGAGGGACAGGGTCAGCAATCAGCCCCAGCATTTT
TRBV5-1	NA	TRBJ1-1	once	CASSLQDTEAFF	TGCGCCAGCAGCTTACAGGACACTGAAGCTTTCTTT
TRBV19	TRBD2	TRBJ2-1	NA	CASSSSASGRYNEQFF	TGTGCCAGTAGCTCCTCGGCTAGCGGGAGGTACAATGAGCAGTTCTTC
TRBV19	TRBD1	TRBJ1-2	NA	CASRDTGDYGYTF	TGTGCCAGTAGGGATACAGGGGACTATGGCTACACCTTC
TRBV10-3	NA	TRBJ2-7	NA	CAISDIRVGTYEQYF	TGTGCCATCAGTGATATTAGGGTCGGGACCTACGAGCAGTACTTC
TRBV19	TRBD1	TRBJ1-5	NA	CASRRTGGYSNQPQHF	TGTGCCAGTAGACGGACAGGGGGGTATAGCAATCAGCCCCAGCATTTT
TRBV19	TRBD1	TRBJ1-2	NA	CASSTLGTVQIHGYTF	TGTGCCAGTAGTACTCTAGGGACAGTACAAATACATGGCTACACCTTC
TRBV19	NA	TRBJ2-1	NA	CASSIGGHEQFF	TGTGCCAGTAGTATCGGAGGGCATGAGCAGTTCTTC
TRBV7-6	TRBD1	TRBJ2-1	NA	CASSYTGTGYDEQFF	TGTGCCAGCAGCTACACCGGGACAGGTTACGATGAGCAGTTCTTC
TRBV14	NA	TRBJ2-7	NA	CASSQDPWPGDNYEQYF	TGTGCCAGCAGCCAAGATCCGTGGCCCGGGGACAACTACGAGCAGTACTTC
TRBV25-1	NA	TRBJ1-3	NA	CASSRVSGNTIYF	TGTGCCAGCAGTCGCGTATCAGGAAACACCATATATTTT
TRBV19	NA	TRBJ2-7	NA	CASSGDSYEQYF	TGTGCCAGTAGTGGAGACTCCTACGAGCAGTACTTC
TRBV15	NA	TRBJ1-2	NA	CATSRDLGAHYGYTF	TGTGCCACCAGCAGAGATCTGGGGGCGCACTATGGCTACACCTTC
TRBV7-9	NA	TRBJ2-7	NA	CASSLAGLGQYF	TGTGCCAGCAGCTTAGCGGGACTGGGGCAGTACTTC
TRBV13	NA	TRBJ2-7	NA	CASSLAGRSYEQYF	TGTGCCAGCAGCTTAGCGGGGAGATCCTACGAGCAGTACTTC
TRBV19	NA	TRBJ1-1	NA	CASSMGAGIGTEAFF	TGTGCCAGTAGTATGGGGGCAGGGATTGGCACTGAAGCTTTCTTT
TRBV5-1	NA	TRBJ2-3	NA	CASSFQRSTEDTQYF	TGCGCCAGCAGCTTTCAGCGTTCGACGGAGGATACGCAGTATTTT
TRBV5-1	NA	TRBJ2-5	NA	CASIPIQGSQETQYF	TGCGCCAGCATTCCTATCCAGGGCAGCCAAGAGACCCAGTACTTC
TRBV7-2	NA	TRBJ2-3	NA	CASSSGGSERTQYF	TGTGCCAGCAGCTCTGGGGGCAGCGAGAGGACGCAGTATTTT
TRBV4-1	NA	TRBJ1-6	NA	CASSLHQVASYNSPLHF	TGCGCCAGCAGCCTCCACCAGGTCGCCTCCTATAATTCACCCCTCCACTTT
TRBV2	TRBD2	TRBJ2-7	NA	CASRIAGGSYEQYF	TGTGCCAGCAGAATAGCGGGGGGGTCCTACGAGCAGTACTTC
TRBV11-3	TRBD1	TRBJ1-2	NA	CASSLDYRGYGYTF	TGTGCCAGCAGCTTAGATTACAGGGGCTATGGCTACACCTTC
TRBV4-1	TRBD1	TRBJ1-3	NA	CASSQADKQGTGNTIYF	TGCGCCAGCAGCCAAGCCGACAAACAGGGGACGGGAAACACCATATATTTT
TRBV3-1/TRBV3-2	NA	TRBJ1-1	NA	CASSQGGATEAFF	TGTGCCAGCAGCCAAGGCGGGGCCACTGAAGCTTTCTTT
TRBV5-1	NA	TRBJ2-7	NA	CASSLEAGNLYEQYF	TGCGCCAGCAGCTTGGAGGCAGGGAATCTCTACGAGCAGTACTTC
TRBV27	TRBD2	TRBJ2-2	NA	CASSPLVLAGTSNTGELFF	TGTGCCAGCAGTCCCCTGGTACTAGCGGGAACCTCGAACACCGGGGAGCTGTTTTTT
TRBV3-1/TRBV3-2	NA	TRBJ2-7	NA	CASSQLGVEQYF	TGTGCCAGCAGCCAATTAGGGGTCGAGCAGTACTTC
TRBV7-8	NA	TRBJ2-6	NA	CASSWDSPSGANVLTF	TGTGCCAGCAGTTGGGACTCTCCCTCTGGGGCCAACGTCCTGACTTTC
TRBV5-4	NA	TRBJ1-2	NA	CASSSPSFLRGADYGYTF	TGTGCCAGCAGCTCCCCGAGCTTTCTTCGGGGGGCGGACTATGGCTACACCTTC
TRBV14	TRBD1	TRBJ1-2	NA	CASSQNRRGPVRGYTF	TGTGCCAGCAGCCAAAACCGCAGGGGGCCCGTGCGGGGCTACACCTTC
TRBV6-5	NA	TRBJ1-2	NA	CASSNTRREGYTF	TGTGCCAGCAGTAATACTCGTCGAGAAGGCTACACCTTC